This T cell receptor beta chain was documented in a study of T-cell reconstitution after alpha-beta-depleted transplantation in children. As regards this clonotype: The germline gene is not matched at one end of the junction; a read error may be the cause.

This CDR3 is 13 amino acids long. Germline values: CDR1 DFQATT, CDR2 SNEGSKA (reference sequence). Molecular barcoding with unique molecular identifiers was used for the TCRbeta library. TCRdb re-called the PCR reads with MiXCR, one entry per CDR3 protein. The sample yields some 200,000 distinct CDR3 sequences, approximately 7% seen once. This chain uses TRBV20-1 with TRBJ2-7; no reliable D call. The source of this sequence is a boy aged 2 to 10 with acute lymphoblastic leukemia, due to receive a stem cell transplant. Sequenced material: PBMCs, taken before TCRalphabeta/CD19-depleted stem cell transplant. As DNA, the CDR3 is TGCGGTGCCATGTGGGAAACCTCCTACGAGCAGTACTTC. It is translated as CGAMWETSYEQYF.